This TCR beta chain was retrieved from a study of blood T cell repertoires in COVID-19. Study in general: Collection of acute and convalescent COVID-19 samples took place in the United States, Italy and Spain. PBMCs, B-cell-depleted T cells, or T cells were the source of the cDNA or gDNA that made up the material.

Original handling: It was from reference gene primer amplification that nucleated cell counts were estimated. Measured with immunoSEQ multiplex PCR; TCRdb has only the in-frame clones, and not every one. That table gives V, J and clone size, and the DNA gave D and trimming. The sample lists around 100,000 clones; about four fifths were seen once. The CDR3 is 15 amino acids. V lost 6 bases, J lost 9 bases, and 11 bases stayed unmatched. CDR1 is SEHNR, CDR2 FQNEAQ, per germline (reference sequence). This clone was detected a few times. This sequence joins TRBV7-9 and TRBJ1-6; 7 bases align to TRBD1. The TCR comes from a human donor in a cohort sampled during active COVID-19. The sequenced sample was peripheral blood. The CDR3 nucleotides read TGTGCCAGCAGTCAAGGGGGGCAGGGGGGTTCACCCCTCCACTTT. It encodes CASSQGGQGGSPLHF.